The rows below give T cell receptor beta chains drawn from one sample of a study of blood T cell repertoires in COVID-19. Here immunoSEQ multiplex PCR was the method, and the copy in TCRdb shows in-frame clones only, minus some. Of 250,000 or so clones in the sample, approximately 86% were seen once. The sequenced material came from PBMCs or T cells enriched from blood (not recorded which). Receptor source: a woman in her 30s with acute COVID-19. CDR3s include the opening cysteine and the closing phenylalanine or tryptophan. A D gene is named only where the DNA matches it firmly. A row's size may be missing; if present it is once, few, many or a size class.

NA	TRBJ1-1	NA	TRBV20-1	CSARDRVDAFF	TGCAGTGCTAGAGACAGGGTAGACGCTTTCTTT
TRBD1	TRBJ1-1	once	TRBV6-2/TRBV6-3	CASSTSTGGTEAFF	TGTGCCAGCAGTACCTCTACAGGGGGGACTGAAGCTTTCTTT
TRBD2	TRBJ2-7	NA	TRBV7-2	CASSLSPAGETCEQYF	TGTGCCAGCAGCTTAAGCCCAGCGGGGGAGACGTGCGAGCAGTACTTC
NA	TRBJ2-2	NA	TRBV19	CASMETRFGTGELFF	TGTGCCAGTATGGAGACTAGGTTCGGCACCGGGGAGCTGTTTTTT
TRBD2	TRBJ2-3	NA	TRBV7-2	CASSLEGTSEDTQYF	TGTGCCAGCAGCTTAGAAGGGACTAGCGAAGATACGCAGTATTTT
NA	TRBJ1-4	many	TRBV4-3	CASSQDWTVSEKLFF	TGCGCCAGCAGCCAAGACTGGACAGTTTCTGAAAAACTGTTTTTT
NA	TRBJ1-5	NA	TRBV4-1	CASSQGRGEDQPQHF	TGCGCCAGCAGCCAAGGTAGGGGCGAAGATCAGCCCCAGCATTTT
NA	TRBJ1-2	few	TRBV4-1	CASSQGGGRGSYGYTF	TGCGCCAGCAGCCAAGGGGGGGGCAGGGGAAGCTATGGCTACACCTTC
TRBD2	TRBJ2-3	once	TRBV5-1	CASSLRTSRDTQYF	TGCGCCAGCAGCCTAAGGACTAGCAGAGATACGCAGTATTTT
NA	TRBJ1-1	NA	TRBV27	CASSPSLSTVNTEAFF	TGTGCCAGCAGCCCATCCCTTTCGACAGTCAACACTGAAGCTTTCTTT
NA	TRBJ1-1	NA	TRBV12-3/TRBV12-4	CASSRIVTEAFF	TGTGCCAGCAGCAGAATTGTCACTGAAGCTTTCTTT
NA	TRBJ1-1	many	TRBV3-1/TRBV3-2	CASSQVGGLGTEAFF	TGTGCCAGCAGCCAAGTCGGGGGTTTGGGCACTGAAGCTTTCTTT
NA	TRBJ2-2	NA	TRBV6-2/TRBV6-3	CASSHTTELWELFF	TGTGCCAGCAGTCACACGACAGAGCTCTGGGAGCTGTTTTTT
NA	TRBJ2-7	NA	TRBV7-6	CASSPDGDYEQYF	TGTGCCAGCAGTCCGGACGGGGATTACGAGCAGTACTTC
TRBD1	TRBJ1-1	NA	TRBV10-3	CAISESGQKEAFF	TGTGCCATCAGTGAGTCGGGACAGAAGGAAGCTTTCTTT
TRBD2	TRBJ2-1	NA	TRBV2	CASSEWDYKFF	TGTGCCAGCAGCGAATGGGACTACAAGTTCTTC
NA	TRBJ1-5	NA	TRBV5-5	CASSLIYDSGSNQPQHF	TGTGCCAGCAGCTTGATATACGACAGTGGGAGCAATCAGCCCCAGCATTTT
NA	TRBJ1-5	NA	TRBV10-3	CAIRRLPNQPQHF	TGTGCCATCAGGAGACTCCCCAATCAGCCCCAGCATTTT
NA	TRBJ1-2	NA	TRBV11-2	CASSPRRLREKDYGYTF	TGTGCCAGCAGCCCGAGGAGGCTCCGCGAGAAAGACTATGGCTACACCTTC
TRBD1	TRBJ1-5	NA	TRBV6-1	CASSEARGTGDQPQHF	TGTGCCAGCAGTGAAGCGCGTGGGACAGGGGACCAGCCCCAGCATTTT
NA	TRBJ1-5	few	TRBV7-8	CASSSDPGRDQPQHF	TGTGCCAGCAGCTCGGATCCAGGGCGCGATCAGCCCCAGCATTTT
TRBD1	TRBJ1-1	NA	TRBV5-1	CASSLEGTAEAFF	TGCGCCAGCAGCTTGGAGGGGACAGCTGAAGCTTTCTTT
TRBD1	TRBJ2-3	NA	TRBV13	CASSLRQGLNTQYF	TGTGCCAGCAGCCTCCGACAGGGGCTTAATACGCAGTATTTT
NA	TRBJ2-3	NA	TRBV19	CASSLITAADTQYF	TGTGCCAGTTCGCTAATTACCGCGGCCGATACGCAGTATTTT
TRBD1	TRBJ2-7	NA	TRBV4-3	CASSQPYGTACPYEQYF	TGCGCCAGCAGCCAACCTTACGGGACAGCTTGCCCCTACGAGCAGTACTTC
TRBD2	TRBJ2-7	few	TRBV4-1	CASSLVLAEAYEQYF	TGCGCCAGCAGCCTGGTACTAGCGGAGGCCTACGAGCAGTACTTC